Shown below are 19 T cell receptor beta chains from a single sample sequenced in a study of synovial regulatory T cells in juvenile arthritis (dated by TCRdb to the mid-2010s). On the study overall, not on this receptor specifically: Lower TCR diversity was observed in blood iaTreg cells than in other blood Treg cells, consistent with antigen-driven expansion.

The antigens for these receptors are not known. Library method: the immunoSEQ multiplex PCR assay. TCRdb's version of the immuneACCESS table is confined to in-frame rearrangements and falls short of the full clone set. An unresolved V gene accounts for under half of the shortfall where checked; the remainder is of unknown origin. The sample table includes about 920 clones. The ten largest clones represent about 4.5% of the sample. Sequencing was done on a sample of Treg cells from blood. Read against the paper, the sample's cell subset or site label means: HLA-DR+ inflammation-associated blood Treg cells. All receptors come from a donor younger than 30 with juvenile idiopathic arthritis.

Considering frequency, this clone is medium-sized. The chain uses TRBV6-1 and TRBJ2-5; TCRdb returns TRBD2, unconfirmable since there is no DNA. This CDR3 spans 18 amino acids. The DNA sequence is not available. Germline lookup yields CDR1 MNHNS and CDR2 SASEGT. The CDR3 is CASSEAPGLAGKQVTQYF.

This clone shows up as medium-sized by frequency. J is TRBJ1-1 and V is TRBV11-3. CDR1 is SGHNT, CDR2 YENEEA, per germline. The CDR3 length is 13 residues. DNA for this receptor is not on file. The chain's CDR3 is CASSLGVGAEAFF.

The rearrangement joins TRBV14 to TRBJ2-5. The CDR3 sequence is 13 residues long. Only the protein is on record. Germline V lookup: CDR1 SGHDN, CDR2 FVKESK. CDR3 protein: CASSQGFQETQYF.

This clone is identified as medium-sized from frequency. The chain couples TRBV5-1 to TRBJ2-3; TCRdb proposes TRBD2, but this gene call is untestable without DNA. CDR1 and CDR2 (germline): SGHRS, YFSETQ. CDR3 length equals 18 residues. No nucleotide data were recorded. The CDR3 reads CASSPRGLAGVSTDTQYF.

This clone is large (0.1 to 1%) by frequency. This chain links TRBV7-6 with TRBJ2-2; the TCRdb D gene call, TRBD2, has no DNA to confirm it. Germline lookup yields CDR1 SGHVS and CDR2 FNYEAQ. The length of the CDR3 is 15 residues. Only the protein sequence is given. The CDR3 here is CASSLGGGPSGELFF.

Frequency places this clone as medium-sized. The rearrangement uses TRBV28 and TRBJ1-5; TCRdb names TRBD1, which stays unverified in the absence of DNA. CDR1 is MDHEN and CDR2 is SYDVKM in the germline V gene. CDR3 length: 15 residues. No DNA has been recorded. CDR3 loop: CASSLGQGLNQPQHF.

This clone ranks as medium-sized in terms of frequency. The CDR3 region is CASSLDLNRGGTEAFF. The V and J genes are TRBV5-1 and TRBJ1-1; as DNA is missing, the TRBD1 call by TCRdb cannot be tested. Germline assignment: CDR1 SGHRS and CDR2 YFSETQ. This CDR3 is built from 16 residues. No DNA appears here.

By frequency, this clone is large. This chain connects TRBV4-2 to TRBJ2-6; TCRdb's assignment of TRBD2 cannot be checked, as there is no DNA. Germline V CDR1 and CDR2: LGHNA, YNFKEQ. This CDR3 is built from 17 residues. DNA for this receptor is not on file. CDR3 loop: CASSQEGGGSGANVLTF.

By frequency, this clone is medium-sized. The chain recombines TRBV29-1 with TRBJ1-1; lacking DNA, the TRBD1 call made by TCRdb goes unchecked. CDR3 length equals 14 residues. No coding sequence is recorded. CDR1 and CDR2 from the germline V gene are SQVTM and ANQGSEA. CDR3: CSVNGQVDYAEAFF.

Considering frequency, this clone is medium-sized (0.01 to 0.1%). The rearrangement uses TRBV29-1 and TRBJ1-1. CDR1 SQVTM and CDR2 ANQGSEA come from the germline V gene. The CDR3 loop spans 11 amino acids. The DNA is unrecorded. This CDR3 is CSVEEAVEAFF.

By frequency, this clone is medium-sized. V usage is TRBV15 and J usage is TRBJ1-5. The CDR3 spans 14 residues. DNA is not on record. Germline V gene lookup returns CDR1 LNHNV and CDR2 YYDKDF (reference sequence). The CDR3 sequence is CATSRDWENQPQHF.

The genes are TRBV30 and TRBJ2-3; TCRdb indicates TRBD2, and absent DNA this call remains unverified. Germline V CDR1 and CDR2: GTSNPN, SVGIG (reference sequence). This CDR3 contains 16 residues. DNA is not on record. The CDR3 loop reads CAWGPEVTSSADTQYF.

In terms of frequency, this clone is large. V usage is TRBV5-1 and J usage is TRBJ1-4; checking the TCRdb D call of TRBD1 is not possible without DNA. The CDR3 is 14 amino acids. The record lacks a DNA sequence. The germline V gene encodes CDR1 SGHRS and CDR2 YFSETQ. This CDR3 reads CASSLTGADEKLFF.

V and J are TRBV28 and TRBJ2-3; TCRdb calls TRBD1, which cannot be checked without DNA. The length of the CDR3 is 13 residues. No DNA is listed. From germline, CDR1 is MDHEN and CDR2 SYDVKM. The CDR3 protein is CASSLLGRGTQYF.

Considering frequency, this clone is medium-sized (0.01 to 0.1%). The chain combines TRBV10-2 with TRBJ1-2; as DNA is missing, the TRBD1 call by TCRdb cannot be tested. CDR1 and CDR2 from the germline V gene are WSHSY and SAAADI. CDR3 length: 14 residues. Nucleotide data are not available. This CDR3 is CASSESTGGDGYTF.

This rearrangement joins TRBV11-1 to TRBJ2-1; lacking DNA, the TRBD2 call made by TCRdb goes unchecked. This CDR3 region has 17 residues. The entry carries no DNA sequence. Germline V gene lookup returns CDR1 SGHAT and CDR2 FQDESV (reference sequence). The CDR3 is CASRKISGRPSYNEQFF.

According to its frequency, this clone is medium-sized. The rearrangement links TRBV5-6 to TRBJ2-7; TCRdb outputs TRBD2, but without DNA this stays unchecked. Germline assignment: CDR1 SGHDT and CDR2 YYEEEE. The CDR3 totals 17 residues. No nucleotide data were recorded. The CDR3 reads CASSRTRGALSSYEQYF. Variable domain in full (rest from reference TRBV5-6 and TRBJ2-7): DAGVTQSPTHLIKTRGQQVTLRCSPKSGHDTVSWYQQALGQGPQFIFQYYEEEERQRGNFPDRFSGHQFPNYSSELNVNALLLGDSALYLCASSRTRGALSSYEQYFGPGTRLTVT.

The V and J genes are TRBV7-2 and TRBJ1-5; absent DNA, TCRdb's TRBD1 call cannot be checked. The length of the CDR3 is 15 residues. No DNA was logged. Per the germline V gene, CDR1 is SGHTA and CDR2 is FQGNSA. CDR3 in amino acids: CASSPWGTGHEPQHF.

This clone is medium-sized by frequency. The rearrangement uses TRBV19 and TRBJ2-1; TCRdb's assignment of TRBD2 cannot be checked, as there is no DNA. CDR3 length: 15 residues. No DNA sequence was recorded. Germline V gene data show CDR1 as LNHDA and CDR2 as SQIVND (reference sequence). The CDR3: CASRVTSGSYNEQFF.